The 30 T cell receptor beta chains below all came from one sample that was sequenced in a study of T cells in Graves' hyperthyroidism and ophthalmopathy. Amplification yielded TCR beta CDR3 regions, with RNA transcripts as the source. The TCR CDR3 first-round RT-PCR relied on the HTBI primer set. TCRdb re-analysed the multiplex PCR reads in MiXCR, keeping a single row per CDR3 protein. This repertoire shows about 350,000 distinct CDR3 sequences, roughly 13% found once; its top ten account for 34%. The sample taken for sequencing was blood. The receptors come from a woman between 40 and 55 years old with Graves' ophthalmopathy.

This clonotype has a handful of counts. The chain employs TRBV6-1 and TRBJ2-3, with TRBD2 identical over 7 bases. Germline V lookup: CDR1 MNHNS, CDR2 SASEGT. Trimming removed 5 bases from V and 4 bases from J; junction bases left unmatched: 9. The CDR3 contains 15 residues. This chain's CDR3 is CASSSRGGPSDTQYF. CDR3 sequence (DNA): TGTGCCAGCAGTTCTAGGGGAGGGCCGTCAGATACGCAGTATTTT.

Regarding this clonotype: A much larger clone sits a single nucleotide away, making a read error possible. Here the CDR3 reads CASRGAMGRGGMSQETQYF. The CDR3 nucleotides are TGTGCCAGCAGGGGGGCAATGGGACGCGGCGGCATGAGCCAAGAGACCCAGTACTTC. The chain carries TRBV2 and TRBJ2-5, with a tentative D call TRBD1 (6 bases). This CDR3 is built from 19 residues. In germline, CDR1 is SNHLY, CDR2 FYNNEI. V was trimmed by 6 bases and J by 1 base, leaving 27 bases between them.

Of note for this clonotype: One junction end does not reproduce the germline sequence, and a read error may be involved. This chain joins TRBV24-1 and TRBJ1-5; 7 positions match TRBD1. The CDR3 has 13 residues. From germline, CDR1 is KGHDR and CDR2 SFDVKD. This chain's CDR3 is CTTSDGGQRDQHF. CDR3 nucleotide sequence: TGTACCACCAGTGATGGGGGACAGCGCGACCAGCATTTT.

Many counts were recorded for this clonotype. The rearrangement links TRBV16 to TRBJ2-7; 7 bases align to TRBD2. There are 15 residues in the CDR3. The germline V gene encodes CDR1 KGHSY and CDR2 FQNENV. Trimming at V came to 9 bases and at J to 2 bases, leaving 13 bases not matched to a gene. CDR3: CASLPSGGIAYEQYF. CDR3 nucleotide sequence: TGTGCCAGTCTTCCTTCCGGGGGGATTGCCTACGAGCAGTACTTC.

The chain recombines TRBV9 with TRBJ2-3; D not resolved. The V end was cut by 3 bases, the J end by 7 bases, with 18 bases between. Germline lookup yields CDR1 SGDLS and CDR2 YYNGEE. The CDR3 totals 15 residues. Here the CDR3 reads CASSAGQVGLNTQYF. The DNA of the CDR3 is TGTGCCAGCAGCGCAGGCCAGGTTGGGCTTAATACGCAGTATTTT.

This sequence joins TRBV7-6 and TRBJ2-7, with TRBD2 matching over 7 bases. Germline V gene lookup returns CDR1 SGHVS and CDR2 FNYEAQ. The junction had 10 bases not matched to a gene; V was cut back by 3 bases and J by 2 bases. This CDR3 region has 16 residues. The CDR3 DNA follows: TGTGCCAGCAGCTTCTCTGTGGGACTACCTCCCTACGAGCAGTACTTC. Protein product: CASSFSVGLPPYEQYF.

In its sample, this clonotype was seen many times. This chain joins TRBV2 and TRBJ2-3, with 9 bases fitting TRBD2. V gave up 2 bases and J gave up 1 base; unmatched junction bases: 4. CDR3 length: 16 residues. The germline V gene encodes CDR1 SNHLY and CDR2 FYNNEI. The CDR3 protein is CASSEFRTSGTDTQYF. The CDR3 DNA follows: TGTGCCAGCAGTGAATTCCGGACTAGCGGCACAGATACGCAGTATTTT.

This clonotype was counted many times. V is TRBV30 and J is TRBJ1-1; D is unresolved. Germline CDR1 reads GTSNPN; CDR2 reads SVGIG (reference sequence). The CDR3 runs to 13 residues. V lost 2 bases, J lost 4 bases, and 11 bases lay in between. The CDR3 sequence is CAWSSGRATEAFF. As DNA, the CDR3 is TGTGCCTGGAGTTCCGGAAGGGCCACTGAAGCTTTCTTT.

Comment on this clonotype: It is unclear where the CDR3 begins or ends on the DNA, so no DNA is shown, and the CDR3 is as TCRdb lists it. This chain connects TRBV11-2 to TRBJ2-2; the DNA was not used to check the table's D call, TRBD1. In germline, CDR1 is SGHAT, CDR2 FQNNGV. Inclusive of both ends, the CDR3 amounts to 14 amino acids. The CDR3 region is CASSSYGGPGSCFF.

The CDR3 reads CSARDPTRGDQETQYF. The DNA for the CDR3 is TGCAGTGCTAGAGATCCCACCCGGGGGGACCAAGAGACCCAGTACTTC. This chain joins TRBV20-1 and TRBJ2-5; 7 nucleotides line up with TRBD2. V lost 0 bases to trimming and J lost 0 bases; unmatched junction nucleotides: 7. CDR3 size: 16 residues. Germline loops: CDR1 DFQATT, CDR2 SNEGSKA (reference sequence).

The sample holds many counts of this clonotype. This chain joins TRBV28 and TRBJ2-7; 7 nucleotides match TRBD1. Per the germline V gene, CDR1 is MDHEN and CDR2 is SYDVKM. The CDR3 length is 15 residues. J gave up 0 bases and V 4 bases, and 6 bases lay outside the gene matches. CDR3 residues: CASSWNRDSSYEQYF. CDR3 in DNA: TGTGCCAGCAGTTGGAATCGGGACAGCTCCTACGAGCAGTACTTC.

The chain is built from TRBV20-1 and TRBJ2-5; weak D call: TRBD1 (6 bases). The length of the CDR3 is 15 residues. Germline-derived CDR1 and CDR2 are DFQATT and SNEGSKA (reference sequence). V was shortened by 0 bases and J by 5 bases, with 16 bases between the two germline ends. CDR3 amino acids: CSARDDRSRTETQYF. For the CDR3, the DNA is TGCAGTGCTAGAGACGACAGGTCTAGGACGGAGACCCAGTACTTC.

The chain recombines TRBV3-1 with TRBJ2-7, with D perhaps matching TRBD1 or TRBD2 (5 bases each). The CDR3 covers 15 residues. CDR1 is LGHDT and CDR2 is YNNKEL in the germline V gene (reference sequence). V was clipped by 4 bases and J by 3 bases, with 16 bases between them. The CDR3 sequence: CASSPGFGTDYEQYF. CDR3 bases: TGTGCCAGCAGCCCCGGATTCGGGACGGACTACGAGCAGTACTTC.

This clonotype showed up many times. The chain links TRBV12-3 or TRBV12-4 to TRBJ2-7; D possibly corresponds to TRBD2 (7 bases). V was pared by 3 bases and J by 9 bases, with 18 bases between. The CDR3 is 14 residues long. Written as DNA, the CDR3 is TGTGCCAGCAGTTTGGAGGGACCTCGGGGGGCGCAGTACTTC. Encoded protein: CASSLEGPRGAQYF.

This clonotype has at least ten counts. The chain joins TRBV12-3 or TRBV12-4 to TRBJ1-1; TRBD1 is a possible D gene (5 bases). The CDR3 is 13 amino acids. Trimming pared 6 bases from V and 2 bases from J, leaving 10 bases between. The CDR3 here is CASRYGQNTEAFF. CDR3 sequence (DNA): TGTGCCAGCAGGTACGGACAAAACACTGAAGCTTTCTTT.

The gene calls are TRBV3-1 and TRBJ2-5; D uncertain. CDR3 size: 12 residues. Per the germline V gene, CDR1 is LGHDT and CDR2 is YNNKEL (reference sequence). The V end lost 0 bases, the J end lost 7 bases, and 6 bases lay between the germline ends. This chain's CDR3 is CASSQDPGTQYF. The CDR3 DNA follows: TGTGCCAGCAGCCAAGATCCAGGGACCCAGTACTTC.

This clonotype was found many times. V gene TRBV20-1 combines with J gene TRBJ1-5; possible D gene TRBD1, 5 bases. CDR3 length: 14 amino acids. The germline gives CDR1 DFQATT, CDR2 SNEGSKA (reference sequence). The ends were cut back, 3 bases at V and 3 bases at J, with 12 bases in the middle. The CDR3 is CSASSQGHNQPQHF. The CDR3 nucleotides are TGCAGTGCTAGTTCCCAGGGCCACAATCAGCCCCAGCATTTT.

This clonotype was detected ten times or more. The chain links TRBV11-3 to TRBJ2-1, with 7 bases identical to TRBD2. From germline, CDR1 is SGHNT and CDR2 YENEEA. V trimming: 3 bases; J trimming: 6 bases; junction bases outside the gene matches: 8. The CDR3 is made up of 15 amino acids. CDR3 nucleotide sequence: TGTGCCAGCAGCTTCCGGGGAGGGGATCGCAATGAGCAGTTCTTC. Amino acids: CASSFRGGDRNEQFF.

This clonotype was found a few times. V gene TRBV10-3 combines with J gene TRBJ1-2; TRBD1 agrees at 7 bases. In germline, CDR1 is ENHRY, CDR2 SYGVKD. The CDR3 consists of 14 residues. V lost 0 bases to trimming and J lost 6 bases; unmatched junction nucleotides: 4. CDR3 in DNA: TGTGCCATCAGTGAGTCGACAGGGCCCAATGGCTACACCTTC. Protein: CAISESTGPNGYTF.

This chain joins TRBV11-2 and TRBJ2-7; the match to TRBD1 covers 7 bases. Germline values: CDR1 SGHAT, CDR2 FQNNGV. The CDR3 is made up of 14 amino acids. The ends lost 5 bases at V and 6 bases at J; junction bases unmatched: 10. CDR3 DNA: TGTGCCAGCAGCCAGACCGGGACAGAGTCCGAGCAGTACTTC. Amino acids: CASSQTGTESEQYF.

This clonotype occurred many times. The chain carries TRBV6-1 and TRBJ1-5; 7 nucleotides align to TRBD1. Trimming removed 6 bases from V and 1 base from J; junction bases left unmatched: 6. The CDR3 is 15 amino acids. Germline lookup yields CDR1 MNHNS and CDR2 SASEGT. The CDR3 region is CASSIDRASNQPQHF. For the CDR3, the DNA is TGTGCCAGCAGCATTGACAGGGCCAGCAATCAGCCCCAGCATTTT.

This clonotype has only a few counts. CDR3 sequence reads: CASSSHSLTGTSGSGNEQFF. The CDR3 region has the DNA TGTGCCAGCAGCTCCCATTCACTGACCGGGACTAGCGGGAGTGGCAATGAGCAGTTCTTC. V gene TRBV3-1 combines with J gene TRBJ2-1; TRBD2 agrees at 14 bases. With V trimmed by 5 bases and J by 6 bases, 18 bases remained unmatched. This CDR3 region has 20 residues. Germline CDR1 is LGHDT and CDR2 is YNNKEL (reference sequence).

This clonotype was detected many times. The J gene is TRBJ2-5, the V gene TRBV13; tentative D call: TRBD1 (6 bases). The V end lost 5 bases, the J end lost 5 bases, and 18 bases lay between the germline ends. Germline loops: CDR1 PRHDT, CDR2 FYEKMQ (reference sequence). This CDR3 contains 15 residues. CDR3 sequence: CASSPGQFTMETQYF. DNA for the CDR3: TGTGCCAGCAGCCCCGGACAGTTTACCATGGAGACCCAGTACTTC.

This clonotype was detected ten times or more. This chain links TRBV4-2 with TRBJ1-2; weak D call: TRBD1 (5 bases). The CDR3 is 14 residues long. CDR1 is LGHNA and CDR2 is YNFKEQ in the germline V gene. The V end lost 0 bases, the J end lost 7 bases, and 12 bases lay between the germline ends. CDR3 region: CASSQEGELSGYTF. The CDR3 region has the DNA TGTGCCAGCAGCCAAGAGGGGGAATTGAGTGGCTACACCTTC.

This clonotype was picked up many times. The V gene is TRBV28, the J gene TRBJ1-2; 9 bases align to TRBD1. V shed 6 bases and J 7 bases; nucleotides not matched to a gene: 6. The CDR3 is 13 amino acids. Looked up from germline, CDR1 is MDHEN and CDR2 is SYDVKM. CDR3 DNA sequence: TGTGCCAGCAGCCAGGGACAGGGTCTTGGCTACACCTTC. Translated, it gives CASSQGQGLGYTF.

In this sample, this clonotype turned up many times. The chain combines TRBV7-9 with TRBJ2-3; D uncertain. The V gene's germline CDR1 is SEHNR and CDR2 FQNEAQ (reference sequence). Between the trimmed V and J ends, which lost 5 bases and 5 bases, there was a span of 14 bases. The CDR3 has 14 amino acids. In DNA, the CDR3 is TGTGCCAGCAGCCCACCCTCTATGGTAGATACGCAGTATTTT. It yields the protein CASSPPSMVDTQYF.

This clonotype was seen repeatedly, ten times or more. The chain uses TRBV27 and TRBJ1-1; D unclear. Between the trimmed V and J ends, which lost 7 bases and 4 bases, there was a span of 13 bases. The CDR3 runs to 13 residues. The germline V gene has CDR1 MNHEY and CDR2 SMNVEV (reference sequence). The CDR3 loop is CASTRRDRTEAFF. CDR3 DNA: TGTGCCAGCACCCGACGCGACCGCACTGAAGCTTTCTTT.

This clonotype was recorded at least ten times. This sequence joins TRBV12-3 or TRBV12-4 and TRBJ1-1; D is ambiguous. Between the trimmed V and J ends, which lost 5 bases and 6 bases, there was a span of 13 bases. The CDR3 sequence is 13 residues long. CDR3 coding DNA: TGTGCCAGCAGTCCTAGGGCAGGAGCTGAAGCTTTCTTT. It specifies CASSPRAGAEAFF.

In this sample, this clonotype turned up many times. The chain links TRBV2 to TRBJ1-5, with 7 positions matching TRBD1. Germline V gene lookup returns CDR1 SNHLY and CDR2 FYNNEI. The CDR3 sequence is 17 residues long. The V and J ends lost 3 bases and 4 bases, in that order; junction bases with no gene match: 12. The CDR3 DNA is TGTGCCAGCAGTGACTCGGAGAGGGGGCTAGCTAATCAGCCCCAGCATTTT. This gives the protein CASSDSERGLANQPQHF.

This chain links TRBV7-2 with TRBJ1-1, with 8 nucleotides matching TRBD1. Germline-derived CDR1 and CDR2 are SGHTA and FQGNSA. V was pared by 1 base and J by 1 base, with 5 bases of the junction left unmatched. This CDR3 contains 16 residues. CDR3 nucleotide sequence: TGTGCCAGCAGCTTAGGGATCGGACAGGGGAACACTGAAGCTTTCTTT. This translates into CASSLGIGQGNTEAFF.